Here is one T cell receptor beta chain with its context. The antigen is undetermined. J was trimmed by 1 base and V by 5 bases; bases with no gene match: 9. The CDR3 is 17 amino acids. Germline CDR1 is SGHTA and CDR2 is FQGTGA. This specimen comes from a study of graft-versus-host responses after intestinal transplantation. Points from the study as a whole: GvH clones appeared in recipient marrow, some first in ileum or blood.

Data came from immunoSEQ multiplex PCR; TCRdb stores just in-frame clones and leaves some out. Of 75,000 to 100,000 clones in the sample, less than 90% were seen once. V gene TRBV7-3 combines with J gene TRBJ2-2, with 8 positions matching TRBD2. Source: unstimulated CD8+ T cells sorted from spleen or lymph node cells, taken before intestinal transplant. This clonotype originated in a human donor who received an intestinal transplant. The CDR3 DNA is TGTGCCAGCAGCCCCGTAGAGAGCGGGAGGAACACCGGGGAGCTGTTTTTT. It encodes CASSPVESGRNTGELFF.